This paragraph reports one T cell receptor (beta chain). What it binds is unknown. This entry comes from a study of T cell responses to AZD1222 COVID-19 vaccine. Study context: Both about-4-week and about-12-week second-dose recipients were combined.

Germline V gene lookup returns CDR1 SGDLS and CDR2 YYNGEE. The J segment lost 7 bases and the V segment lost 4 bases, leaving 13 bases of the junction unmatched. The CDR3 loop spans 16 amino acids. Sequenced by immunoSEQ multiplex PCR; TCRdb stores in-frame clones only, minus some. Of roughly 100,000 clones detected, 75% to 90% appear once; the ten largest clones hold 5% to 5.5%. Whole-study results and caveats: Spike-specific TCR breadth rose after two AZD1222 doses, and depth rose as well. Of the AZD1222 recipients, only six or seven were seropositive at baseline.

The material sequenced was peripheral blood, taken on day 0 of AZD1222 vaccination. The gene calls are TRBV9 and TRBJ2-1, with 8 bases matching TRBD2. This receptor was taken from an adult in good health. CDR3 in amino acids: CASSPRGRGAFNEQFF. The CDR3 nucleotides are TGTGCCAGCAGCCCGCGGGGGCGGGGGGCGTTTAATGAGCAGTTCTTC.